Here is one TCR beta chain with its context. These data are taken from a study of cytomegalovirus exposure and HLA in healthy donors. Trimming shortened V by 2 bases and J by 6 bases, and 10 bases separated the two germline ends. CDR3 size: 13 residues. The germline V gene has CDR1 MNHEY and CDR2 SVGAGI. Healthy bone marrow donors made up the donor group. Nominally healthy donors provided the samples, though records likely missed some immune exposures. Vbeta (60) and Jbeta (13) primers were used in the PCR. Method: immunoSEQ multiplex PCR; TCRdb's copy keeps in-frame clones and lacks some. The sample records approximately 130,000 clones, approximately 78% being singletons.

The sequenced sample was PBMCs. The genes are TRBV6-5 and TRBJ1-2, with D possibly matching TRBD1 (5 bases). The source is a woman in her thirties or forties in good health and CMV-seronegative. CDR3 sequence reads: CASSYISGNGYTF. CDR3 nucleotides: TGTGCCAGCAGTTACATTTCAGGGAATGGCTACACCTTC.